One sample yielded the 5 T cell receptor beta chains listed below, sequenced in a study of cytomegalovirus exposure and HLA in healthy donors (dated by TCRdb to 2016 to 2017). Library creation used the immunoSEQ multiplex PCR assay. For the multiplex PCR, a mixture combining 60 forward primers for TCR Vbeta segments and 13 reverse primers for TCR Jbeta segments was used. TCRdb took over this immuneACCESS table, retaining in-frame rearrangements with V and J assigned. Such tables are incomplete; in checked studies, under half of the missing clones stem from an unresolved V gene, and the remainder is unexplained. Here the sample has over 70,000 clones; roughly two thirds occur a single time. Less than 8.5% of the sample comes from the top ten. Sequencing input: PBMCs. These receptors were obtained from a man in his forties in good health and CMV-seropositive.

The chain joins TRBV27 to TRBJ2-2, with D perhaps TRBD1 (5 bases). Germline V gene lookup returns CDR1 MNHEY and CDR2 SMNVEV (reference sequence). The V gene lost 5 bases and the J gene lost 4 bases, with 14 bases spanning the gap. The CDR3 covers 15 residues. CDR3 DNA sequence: TGTGCCAGCAGTGATCGGACATTCGGCACCGGGGAGCTGTTTTTT. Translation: CASSDRTFGTGELFF.

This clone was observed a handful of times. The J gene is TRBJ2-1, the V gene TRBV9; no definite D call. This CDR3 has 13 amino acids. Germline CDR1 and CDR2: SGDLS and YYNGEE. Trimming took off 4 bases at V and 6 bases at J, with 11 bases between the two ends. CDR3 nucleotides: TGTGCCAGCAGCTTGGCCCAGTCCAATGAGCAGTTCTTC. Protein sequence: CASSLAQSNEQFF.

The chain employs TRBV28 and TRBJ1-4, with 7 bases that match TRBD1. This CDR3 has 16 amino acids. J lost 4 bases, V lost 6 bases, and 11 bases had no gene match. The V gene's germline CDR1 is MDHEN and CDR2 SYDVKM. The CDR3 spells CASSKGRDRYNEKLFF. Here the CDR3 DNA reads TGTGCCAGCAGCAAAGGCCGGGACAGATATAATGAAAAACTGTTTTTT. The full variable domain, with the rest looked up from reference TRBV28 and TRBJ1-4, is DVKVTQSSRYLVKRTGEKVFLECVQDMDHENMFWYRQDPGLGLRLIYFSYDVKMKEKGDIPEGYSVSREKKERFSLILESASTNQTSMYLCASSKGRDRYNEKLFFGSGTQLSVL.

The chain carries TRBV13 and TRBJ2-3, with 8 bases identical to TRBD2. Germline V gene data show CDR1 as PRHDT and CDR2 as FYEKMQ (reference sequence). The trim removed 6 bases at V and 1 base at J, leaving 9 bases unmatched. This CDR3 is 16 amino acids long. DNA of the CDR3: TGTGCCAGCAGTTCCCTGGCAGCGGGGGGCACAGATACGCAGTATTTT. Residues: CASSSLAAGGTDTQYF.

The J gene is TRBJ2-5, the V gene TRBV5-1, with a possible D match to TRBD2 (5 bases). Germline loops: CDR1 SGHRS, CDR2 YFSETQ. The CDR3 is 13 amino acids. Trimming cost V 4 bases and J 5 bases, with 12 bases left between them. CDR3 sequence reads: CASSNPTGETQYF. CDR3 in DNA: TGCGCCAGCAGCAACCCCACGGGGGAGACCCAGTACTTC.